The 6 T cell receptor beta chains below were found in one sample sequenced in a study of cytomegalovirus exposure and HLA in healthy donors. The primer mix had 60 Vbeta and 13 Jbeta primers. Assay used: immunoSEQ multiplex PCR; TCRdb lists only in-frame clones, some missing. The data contain tens of thousands of clones, roughly 70% of them singletons. The sequenced sample was PBMCs. These TCRs come from a young woman in good health and CMV-seronegative.

J is TRBJ2-3 and V is TRBV6-1; TRBD1 agrees at 7 bases. The CDR3 loop spans 14 amino acids. Germline CDR1 reads MNHNS; CDR2 reads SASEGT. V shed 8 bases and J 5 bases; nucleotides not matched to a gene: 10. The CDR3 protein is CASPARGNGDTQYF. In DNA, the CDR3 is TGTGCCAGCCCGGCCAGGGGGAATGGAGATACGCAGTATTTT.

This chain uses TRBV5-5 with TRBJ1-2, with 9 bases that match TRBD1. The germline CDR1 and CDR2 sequences are SGHKS and YYEKEE (reference sequence). J was trimmed by 5 bases and V by 3 bases; bases with no gene match: 5. The CDR3 runs 14 residues. The CDR3 coding sequence is TGTGCCAGCAGCTCGAAACAGGGGGCGTATGGCTACACCTTC. Its translation: CASSSKQGAYGYTF.

As concerns this clone: This same CDR3 is encoded by further DNA sequences in the sample. The chain couples TRBV14 to TRBJ1-2, with TRBD1 identical over 7 bases. CDR3 length: 13 amino acids. Germline loops: CDR1 SGHDN, CDR2 FVKESK. With 3 bases clipped from V and 2 bases from J, the junction kept 0 bases outside the gene matches. CDR3 residues: CASSQGQNYGYTF. The CDR3 DNA is TGTGCCAGCAGCCAGGGACAGAACTATGGCTACACCTTC.

This clone turned up a few times. A read error may account for a junction end that differs from germline. The rearrangement uses TRBV15 and TRBJ1-4; D not resolved. Germline V lookup: CDR1 LNHNV, CDR2 YYDKDF (reference sequence). The CDR3 has 12 residues. This CDR3 reads CATSRDVQATVF. For the CDR3, the DNA is TGTGCCACCAGCAGAGATGTCCAGGCCACGGTTTTT. Based on the CDR3 plus reference TRBV15 and TRBJ1-4, the full variable domain is DAMVIQNPRYQVTQFGKPVTLSCSQTLNHNVMYWYQQKSSQAPKLLFHYYDKDFNNEADTPDNFQSRRPNTSFCFLDIRSPGLGDTAMYLCATSRDVQATVFGSGTQLSVL.

The chain is built from TRBV10-3 and TRBJ1-6; the D gene is possibly TRBD1 (6 bases). CDR1 and CDR2 from the germline V gene are ENHRY and SYGVKD. Between the trimmed V and J ends, which lost 3 bases and 10 bases, there was a span of 16 bases. This CDR3 contains 15 residues. DNA for the CDR3: TGTGCCATCAGTGATCCTCTGACAGGCGTGTCACCCCTCCACTTT. Its translation is CAISDPLTGVSPLHF.

CDR3 sequence (DNA): TGCAGTGCTAGCCACAGGGCTGAAGCTTTCTTT. Translation gives CSASHRAEAFF. V gene TRBV20-1 combines with J gene TRBJ1-1; weak D call: TRBD1 (6 bases). The CDR3 totals 11 residues. Trimming cost V 3 bases and J 6 bases, with 8 bases left between them. The germline V gene encodes CDR1 DFQATT and CDR2 SNEGSKA (reference sequence).